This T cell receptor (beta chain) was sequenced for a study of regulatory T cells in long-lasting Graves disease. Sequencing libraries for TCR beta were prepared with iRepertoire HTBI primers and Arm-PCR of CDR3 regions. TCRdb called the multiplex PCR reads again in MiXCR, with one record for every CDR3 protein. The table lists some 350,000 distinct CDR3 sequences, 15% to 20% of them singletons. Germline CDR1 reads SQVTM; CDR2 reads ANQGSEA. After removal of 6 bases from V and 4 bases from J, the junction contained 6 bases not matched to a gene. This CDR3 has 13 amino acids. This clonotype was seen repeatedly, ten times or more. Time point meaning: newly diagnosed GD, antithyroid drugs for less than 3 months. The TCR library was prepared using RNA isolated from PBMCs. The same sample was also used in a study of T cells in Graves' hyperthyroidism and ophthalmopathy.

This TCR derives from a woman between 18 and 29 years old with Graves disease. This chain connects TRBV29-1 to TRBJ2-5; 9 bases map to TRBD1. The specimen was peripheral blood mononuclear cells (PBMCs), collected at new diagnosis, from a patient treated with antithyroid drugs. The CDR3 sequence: CSVRQGGSETQYF. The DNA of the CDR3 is TGCAGCGTCCGACAGGGGGGATCAGAGACCCAGTACTTC.